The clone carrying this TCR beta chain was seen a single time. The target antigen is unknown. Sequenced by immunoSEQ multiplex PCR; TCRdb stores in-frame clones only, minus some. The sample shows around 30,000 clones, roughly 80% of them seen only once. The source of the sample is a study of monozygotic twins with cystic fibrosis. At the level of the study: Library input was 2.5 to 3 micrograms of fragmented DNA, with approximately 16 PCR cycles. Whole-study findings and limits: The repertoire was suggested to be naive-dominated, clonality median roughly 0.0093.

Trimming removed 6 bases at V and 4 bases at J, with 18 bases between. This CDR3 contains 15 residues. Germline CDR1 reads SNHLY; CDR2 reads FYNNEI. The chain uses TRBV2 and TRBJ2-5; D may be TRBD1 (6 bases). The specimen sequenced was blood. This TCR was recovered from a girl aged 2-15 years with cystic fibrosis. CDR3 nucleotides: TGTGCCAGCAGACTCAGGGGCCAAACGGGAGAGACCCAGTACTTC. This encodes CASRLRGQTGETQYF.